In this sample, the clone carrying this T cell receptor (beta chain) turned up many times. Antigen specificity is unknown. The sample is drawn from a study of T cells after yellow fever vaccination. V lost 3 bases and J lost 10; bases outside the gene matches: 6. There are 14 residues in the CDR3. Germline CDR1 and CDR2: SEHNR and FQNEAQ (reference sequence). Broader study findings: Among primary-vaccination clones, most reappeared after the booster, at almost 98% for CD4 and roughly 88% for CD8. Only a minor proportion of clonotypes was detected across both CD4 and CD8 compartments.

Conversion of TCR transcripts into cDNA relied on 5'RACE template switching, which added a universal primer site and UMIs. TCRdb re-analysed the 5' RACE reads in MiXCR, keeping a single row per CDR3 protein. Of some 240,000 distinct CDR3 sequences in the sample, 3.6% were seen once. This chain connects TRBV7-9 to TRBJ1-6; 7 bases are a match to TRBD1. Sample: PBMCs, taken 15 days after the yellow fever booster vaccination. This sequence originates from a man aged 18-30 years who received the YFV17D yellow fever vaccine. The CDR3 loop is CASSFAGGLSPLHF. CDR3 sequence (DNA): TGTGCCAGCAGCTTTGCAGGGGGACTCTCACCCCTCCACTTT.